These 23 T cell receptor beta chains share one sample of origin, sequenced in a study of chemoradiotherapy in HPV16-positive cancers. Measured with immunoSEQ multiplex PCR; TCRdb has only the in-frame clones, and not every one. Of tens of thousands of clones listed, 90% were seen once; the top ten hold roughly 3.5%. Sequenced here: blood, sampled from a patient who underwent chemoradiotherapy. Receptors originate from a human donor with HPV-associated anogenital cancer.

This chain joins TRBV2 and TRBJ1-1, with D possibly matching TRBD1 (5 bases). This CDR3 is built from 14 residues. In germline, CDR1 is SNHLY, CDR2 FYNNEI. Trimming took 5 bases from V and 4 from J, leaving 14 bases between them. For the CDR3, the DNA is TGTGCCAGCAGTCTTCGCAGGGATGCCACTGAAGCTTTCTTT. It encodes CASSLRRDATEAFF.

The J gene is TRBJ2-6, the V gene TRBV4-3; TRBD1 agrees at 8 bases. Losses at the gene ends were 4 bases for V and 2 bases for J; bases not matched to a gene: 1. Germline V lookup: CDR1 LGHNA, CDR2 YSLEER. The CDR3 has 15 amino acids. This CDR3 reads CASSLRGPGANVLTF. CDR3 nucleotides: TGCGCCAGCAGCCTCAGGGGGCCTGGGGCCAACGTCCTGACTTTC.

The chain joins TRBV7-3 to TRBJ2-1; D might be TRBD1 or TRBD2, each matching 5 bases. V was pared by 6 bases and J by 7 bases, with 22 bases between. CDR1 and CDR2 (germline): SGHTA, FQGTGA. The CDR3 consists of 16 residues. This CDR3 is CASREPSGTPGNEQFF. In DNA form, the CDR3 reads TGTGCCAGCAGAGAACCATCCGGGACCCCGGGAAATGAGCAGTTCTTC.

The chain recombines TRBV5-1 with TRBJ1-6; the D gene is possibly TRBD1 (5 bases). The V end was cut by 4 bases, the J end by 7 bases, with 15 bases between. The germline gives CDR1 SGHRS, CDR2 YFSETQ. The CDR3 runs to 15 residues. The CDR3 sequence is CASSAGGHLNSPLHF. In nucleotides, the CDR3 is TGCGCCAGCAGCGCCGGAGGACACTTAAATTCACCCCTCCACTTT.

This clone is classed as medium-sized (0.01 to 0.1%). The chain combines TRBV30 with TRBJ1-3, with D unresolved. V was trimmed by 0 bases and J by 12 bases, leaving 12 bases between them. This CDR3 comprises 12 residues. Per germline, CDR1 GTSNPN and CDR2 SVGIG (reference sequence). In DNA, the CDR3 is TGTGCCTGGAGTGTACGGCTGGGAAACATATATTTT. Its protein is CAWSVRLGNIYF. Full variable domain (rest looked up from reference TRBV30 and TRBJ1-3): SQTIHQWPATLVQPVGSPLSLECTVEGTSNPNLYWYRQAAGRGLQLLFYSVGIGQISSEVPQNLSASRPQDRQFILSSKKLLLSDSGFYLCAWSVRLGNIYFGEGSWLTVV.

The chain carries TRBV4-3 and TRBJ1-4; D remains unclear. The length of the CDR3 is 15 residues. Trimming removed 0 bases from V and 6 bases from J, with 11 bases in between. CDR1 is LGHNA, CDR2 YSLEER, per germline. The CDR3, as DNA: TGCGCCAGCAGCCAAGAATACCGGGAACATGAAAAACTGTTTTTT. The encoded protein is CASSQEYREHEKLFF.

The rearrangement joins TRBV10-2 to TRBJ2-3; unclear D gene. The CDR3 covers 12 residues. Germline CDR1 reads WSHSY; CDR2 reads SAAADI. Trimming removed 0 bases from V and 6 bases from J, with 4 bases in between. In DNA form, the CDR3 reads TGCGCCAGCAGTGAGTCGGCGGATACGCAGTATTTT. It encodes CASSESADTQYF.

The CDR3 nucleotides are TGTGCCAGCAGTCCCGGGACTACGAACGAGCAGTACTTC. Amino acids: CASSPGTTNEQYF. V is TRBV6-5 and J is TRBJ2-7; 7 nucleotides align to TRBD2. The V segment lost 5 bases and the J segment 5 bases; nucleotides outside the gene matches: 6. This CDR3 is 13 amino acids long. Germline V lookup: CDR1 MNHEY, CDR2 SVGAGI.

This rearrangement joins TRBV4-3 to TRBJ2-5; 10 bases map to TRBD1. The end of the DNA aligns better with TRBJ2-7, so the J call may be wrong. CDR1 and CDR2 (germline): LGHNA, YSLEER. This CDR3 has 17 residues. CDR3 residues: CASSQDWGDRGLYEQYF. The DNA for the CDR3 is TGCGCCAGCAGCCAAGATTGGGGGGACAGGGGACTCTACGAGCAGTACTTC.

Note on this clone: At one of its ends the junction is not consistent with the germline gene, which may arise from a read error. The rearrangement uses TRBV5-8 and TRBJ2-7; 9 bases line up with TRBD1. The CDR3 totals 12 residues. The germline CDR1 and CDR2 sequences are SGHTS and YDEGEE. CDR3 loop: CASSLLRDRAFF. In DNA, the CDR3 is TGTGCCAGCAGCTTGCTCCGGGACAGGGCTTTCTTC.

This chain uses TRBV7-2 with TRBJ1-4; 7 positions match TRBD1. V lost 1 base, J lost 8 bases, and 7 bases stayed unmatched. The CDR3 runs 15 residues. Germline CDR1 reads SGHTA; CDR2 reads FQGNSA. In nucleotides, the CDR3 is TGTGCCAGCAGCTTAGAAAGGGGGCGTTGGGAAAAACTGTTTTTT. Translation gives CASSLERGRWEKLFF.

V is TRBV4-3 and J is TRBJ1-6; D possibly corresponds to TRBD1 (5 bases). Trimming stripped 2 bases from V and 4 bases from J, with 15 bases between. This CDR3 is built from 17 residues. Germline CDR1 LGHNA, CDR2 YSLEER. The CDR3 protein is CASSQLEWGNYNSPLHF. CDR3 coding DNA: TGCGCCAGCAGCCAACTGGAGTGGGGGAATTATAATTCACCCCTCCACTTT.

This clone is medium-sized (0.01 to 0.1%) by share. The chain carries TRBV6-5 and TRBJ1-6; 7 bases agree with TRBD1. This CDR3 region has 13 residues. V shed 9 bases, J shed 3 bases, and the junction held 2 bases outside the gene matches. Germline-derived CDR1 and CDR2 are MNHEY and SVGAGI. In DNA, the CDR3 is TGTGCCAGTTACAGGGGCTATAATTCACCCCTCCACTTT. Encoded protein: CASYRGYNSPLHF.

V usage is TRBV5-4 and J usage is TRBJ2-2, with D perhaps TRBD1 (5 bases). V dropped 3 bases and J dropped 4 bases, with 13 bases sitting between them. The CDR3 contains 15 residues. CDR1 SGHNT and CDR2 YYREEE come from the germline V gene (reference sequence). CDR3 DNA: TGTGCCAGCAGCTCTTTAGACAGAAGCACCGGGGAGCTGTTTTTT. It translates to CASSSLDRSTGELFF. The complete variable domain, with remaining parts taken from reference TRBV5-4 and TRBJ2-2, reads ETGVTQSPTHLIKTRGQQVTLRCSSQSGHNTVSWYQQALGQGPQFIFQYYREEENGRGNFPPRFSGLQFPNYSSELNVNALELDDSALYLCASSSLDRSTGELFFGEGSRLTVL.

The V gene is TRBV18, the J gene TRBJ1-6; weak D call: TRBD1 (6 bases). This CDR3 spans 15 amino acids. Germline assignment: CDR1 KGHSH and CDR2 LQKENI. Trimming took off 3 bases at V and 7 bases at J, with 13 bases between the two ends. The CDR3 DNA reads as TGTGCCAGCTCACCGGCCGTGGACAGAAATTCACCCCTCCACTTT. Its translation: CASSPAVDRNSPLHF.

The chain couples TRBV5-1 to TRBJ1-3; D is ambiguous. CDR3 size: 15 residues. Germline CDR1 SGHRS, CDR2 YFSETQ. Trimming cost V 4 bases and J 0 bases, with 11 bases left between them. Written as DNA, the CDR3 is TGCGCCAGCAGCCCGTACAGTGGCTCTGGAAACACCATATATTTT. This codes for CASSPYSGSGNTIYF.

The genes are TRBV9 and TRBJ2-5, with D perhaps matching TRBD1 (6 bases). Germline CDR1 is SGDLS and CDR2 is YYNGEE. V lost 4 bases to trimming and J lost 2 bases, with 15 bases between them. The CDR3 spans 15 residues. As DNA, the CDR3 is TGTGCCAGCAGCCCCTCGACAGGAAGTCAAGAGACCCAGTACTTC. Encoded protein: CASSPSTGSQETQYF.

With regard to this clone: Other DNA sequences within the sample encode an identical CDR3. The rearrangement joins TRBV19 to TRBJ2-1; 8 nucleotides agree with TRBD1. Germline V CDR1 and CDR2: LNHDA, SQIVND (reference sequence). The CDR3 contains 14 residues. Losses at the gene ends were 4 bases for V and 2 bases for J; bases not matched to a gene: 1. The CDR3 sequence is CASSRTGPYNEQFF. In DNA, the CDR3 is TGTGCCAGTAGTAGGACAGGGCCCTACAATGAGCAGTTCTTC.

V gene TRBV6-1 combines with J gene TRBJ1-2; 7 bases align to TRBD1. CDR1 is MNHNS, CDR2 SASEGT, per germline. The CDR3 runs to 13 residues. Germline trimming cut 0 bases from V and 8 bases from J; bases unmatched to any gene: 3. CDR3 DNA: TGTGCCAGCAGTGAAGCGAGGGGGCAGGGCTACACCTTC. This sequence encodes CASSEARGQGYTF.

The count of this clone is one. V is TRBV18 and J is TRBJ1-5; D gene unclear. V was cut by 1 base and J by 4 bases, with 8 bases left in between. Germline-derived CDR1 and CDR2 are KGHSH and LQKENI. The length of the CDR3 is 14 residues. The CDR3 nucleotides are TGTGCCAGCTCACCACGCGAAACTAATCAGCCCCAGCATTTT. Encoded protein: CASSPRETNQPQHF.

The chain is built from TRBV9 and TRBJ1-6; 7 bases are a match to TRBD1. CDR1 is SGDLS, CDR2 YYNGEE, per germline. V lost 4 bases to trimming and J lost 12 bases; unmatched junction nucleotides: 16. This CDR3 has 16 residues. CDR3 DNA: TGTGCCAGCAGCCCTGATGGGACAGTCCAGTTTAGACCCCTCCACTTT. Its translation is CASSPDGTVQFRPLHF.

The CDR3 sequence is CASRSPGIGTDTQYF. CDR3 bases: TGTGCCAGTAGATCCCCAGGGATAGGCACAGATACGCAGTATTTT. This rearrangement joins TRBV19 to TRBJ2-3, with a tentative D call TRBD1 (5 bases). The CDR3 is 15 residues long. The germline CDR1 and CDR2 sequences are LNHDA and SQIVND (reference sequence). Trimming removed 6 bases at V and 1 base at J, with 14 bases between. Complete variable domain (other parts from reference TRBV19 and TRBJ2-3): DGGITQSPKYLFRKEGQNVTLSCEQNLNHDAMYWYRQDPGQGLRLIYYSQIVNDFQKGDIAEGYSVSREKKESFPLTVTSAQKNPTAFYLCASRSPGIGTDTQYFGPGTRLTVL.

This sequence joins TRBV14 and TRBJ2-1, with D unclear. The CDR3 runs 13 residues. The ends were cut back, 4 bases at V and 4 bases at J, with 8 bases in the middle. Germline lookup yields CDR1 SGHDN and CDR2 FVKESK. The CDR3, as DNA: TGTGCCAGCAGCCTGACTCCATACAATGAGCAGTTCTTC. Residues: CASSLTPYNEQFF.